This T cell receptor beta chain was obtained from a study of response to subunit inactivated influenza vaccine. Note on this clonotype: Antigen: not known.

Germline CDR1 MNHEY, CDR2 SVGAGI. V lost 4 bases to trimming and J lost 7 bases, with 14 bases between them. This CDR3 has 14 residues. Each CDR3 protein gets one entry after TCRdb re-called the RT-PCR reads with MiXCR. There are a few hundred thousand distinct CDR3 sequences in the sample; around 7.7% occur only once, and roughly 14% lies in the top ten. Whole-study findings and limits: Seasonal influenza vaccination, on each occasion, was suggested by the authors to recruit few new T cells.

J is TRBJ1-5 and V is TRBV6-5; D possibly corresponds to TRBD1 (6 bases). The specimen comprised PBMCs from blood, sampled around 25 months after vaccination. The receptor was isolated from a man in his fifties or sixties who received an inactivated influenza vaccine. The CDR3 sequence: CASSLTGSSQPQHF. The CDR3 DNA follows: TGTGCCAGCAGTTTGACAGGTTCCAGCCAGCCCCAGCATTTT.